Presented here are 14 T cell receptor beta chains from one specimen sequenced in a study of blood T cell repertoires in COVID-19. Repertoires were generated with immunoSEQ multiplex PCR, while TCRdb's copy carries only in-frame clones and drops some. The data show 270,000 or so clones, with about 90% seen just once and around 10% held by the top ten. Sample: peripheral blood. The receptors come from a woman aged 25 to 39 with COVID-19, enrolled during active disease.

The DNA of the CDR3 is TGCGCCAGCAGCTTGGGGGACAGCCTTTTATTCTATAATTCACCCCTCCACTTT. It codes for CASSLGDSLLFYNSPLHF. J is TRBJ1-6 and V is TRBV5-1, with TRBD1 matching 7 bases. V lost 0 bases to trimming and J lost 3 bases; unmatched junction nucleotides: 9. The CDR3 totals 18 residues. The germline CDR1 and CDR2 sequences are SGHRS and YFSETQ.

CDR3 sequence (DNA): TGTGCCATCAGTCGGGATAGCAATCAGCCCCAGCATTTT. It specifies CAISRDSNQPQHF. The chain links TRBV10-3 to TRBJ1-5; D not certain. The CDR3 contains 13 residues. V shed 5 bases and J shed 0 bases, with 5 bases lying between them. Per germline, CDR1 ENHRY and CDR2 SYGVKD.

The chain uses TRBV24-1 and TRBJ2-1; 8 bases are a match to TRBD2. CDR3 length: 19 amino acids. Germline trimming cut 0 bases from V and 6 bases from J; bases unmatched to any gene: 15. Germline CDR1 is KGHDR and CDR2 is SFDVKD. This CDR3 reads CATSDLEASGTSWPNEQFF. The CDR3 DNA sequence: TGTGCCACCAGTGATTTGGAGGCCTCGGGGACTAGTTGGCCCAATGAGCAGTTCTTC.

This chain links TRBV14 with TRBJ1-3, with TRBD1 matching over 9 bases. Germline-derived CDR1 and CDR2 are SGHDN and FVKESK. V lost 2 bases to trimming and J lost 4 bases; unmatched junction nucleotides: 18. The CDR3 spans 20 residues. DNA of the CDR3: TGTGCCAGCAGCCAAAACCGGGACAGGGTGTATAAATCGGGAGGAAACACCATATATTTT. Protein sequence: CASSQNRDRVYKSGGNTIYF.

J is TRBJ1-2 and V is TRBV5-6; TRBD1 might be the D (6 bases). There are 15 residues in the CDR3. Germline values: CDR1 SGHDT, CDR2 YYEEEE. Trimming cost V 0 bases and J 4 bases, with 13 bases left between them. CDR3 amino acids: CASSLGVNRAYGYTF. The CDR3 DNA reads as TGTGCCAGCAGCTTGGGGGTAAACAGGGCCTATGGCTACACCTTC. Full variable domain (missing parts from reference TRBV5-6 and TRBJ1-2): DAGVTQSPTHLIKTRGQQVTLRCSPKSGHDTVSWYQQALGQGPQFIFQYYEEEERQRGNFPDRFSGHQFPNYSSELNVNALLLGDSALYLCASSLGVNRAYGYTFGSGTRLTVV.

The chain employs TRBV19 and TRBJ1-5; a possible D gene is TRBD1 (6 bases). Trimming took 8 bases from V and 0 from J, leaving 11 bases between them. Germline V gene lookup returns CDR1 LNHDA and CDR2 SQIVND (reference sequence). There are 14 residues in the CDR3. This chain's CDR3 is CASWTEYSNQPQHF. The CDR3 DNA reads TGTGCCAGTTGGACAGAATATAGCAATCAGCCCCAGCATTTT.

This chain connects TRBV19 to TRBJ2-1; TRBD1 agrees at 8 bases. V dropped 10 bases and J dropped 7; count of bases not matched to a gene: 9. CDR1 is LNHDA, CDR2 SQIVND, per germline (reference sequence). The CDR3 loop spans 13 amino acids. CDR3 loop: CATGQGRVNEQFF. Written as DNA, the CDR3 is TGTGCCACCGGACAGGGAAGGGTAAATGAGCAGTTCTTC.

The chain carries TRBV3-1 (or the pseudogene TRBV3-2) and TRBJ1-1; D is unresolved. Germline V gene lookup returns CDR1 LGHDT and CDR2 YNNKEL (reference sequence). The V end was cut by 5 bases, the J end by 8 bases, with 12 bases between. The CDR3 is made up of 12 amino acids. The CDR3 region has the DNA TGTGCCAGCAGCTCTTTTAACAGAGAAGCTTTCTTT. It translates to CASSSFNREAFF.

The V and J genes are TRBV5-1 and TRBJ2-7; TRBD1 agrees at 10 bases. V was pared by 3 bases and J by 6 bases, with 3 bases of the junction left unmatched. The CDR3 length is 13 residues. Per the germline V gene, CDR1 is SGHRS and CDR2 is YFSETQ. The CDR3 region is CASSWGTGAEQYF. The CDR3 DNA sequence: TGCGCCAGCAGCTGGGGGACAGGGGCCGAGCAGTACTTC.

V and J are TRBV18 and TRBJ2-6; D unresolved. V lost 4 bases and J lost 0, with 13 bases in between. This CDR3 comprises 17 residues. Germline values: CDR1 KGHSH, CDR2 LQKENI. CDR3 loop: CASSHWAKGSGANVLTF. CDR3 in DNA: TGTGCCAGCTCACATTGGGCCAAAGGCTCTGGGGCCAACGTCCTGACTTTC. Together with reference TRBV18 and TRBJ2-6, the CDR3 gives the full variable domain: NAGVMQNPRHLVRRRGQEARLRCSPMKGHSHVYWYRQLPEEGLKFMVYLQKENIIDESGMPKERFSAEFPKEGPSILRIQQVVRGDSAAYFCASSHWAKGSGANVLTFGAGSRLTVL.

V usage is TRBV4-1 and J usage is TRBJ2-3, with D maybe TRBD1 (6 bases). The V end was cut by 3 bases, the J end by 5 bases, with 9 bases between. Germline CDR1 is MGHRA and CDR2 is YSYEKL. This CDR3 contains 13 residues. CDR3 in DNA: TGCGCCAGCAGCCACTTAGGGGGAGATACGCAGTATTTT. Its protein is CASSHLGGDTQYF.

The rearrangement uses TRBV14 and TRBJ1-2; D uncertain. This CDR3 region has 13 residues. V was trimmed by 2 bases and J by 5 bases, leaving 9 bases between them. CDR1 SGHDN and CDR2 FVKESK come from the germline V gene. The CDR3 DNA is TGTGCCAGCAGCCAAAGAAACAGTTATGGCTACACCTTC. This codes for CASSQRNSYGYTF.

The chain joins TRBV11-2 to TRBJ2-5; possible D gene TRBD1, 6 bases. Germline V gives CDR1 SGHAT, CDR2 FQNNGV. V was shortened by 0 bases and J by 4 bases, with 15 bases between the two germline ends. This CDR3 is built from 16 residues. CDR3 sequence reads: CASSLDPGTSSETQYF. The CDR3 DNA reads as TGTGCCAGCAGCTTAGATCCTGGGACAAGTTCAGAGACCCAGTACTTC. Using reference TRBV11-2 and TRBJ2-5 for the parts outside the CDR3, the full variable domain is EAGVAQSPRYKIIEKRQSVAFWCNPISGHATLYWYQQILGQGPKLLIQFQNNGVVDDSQLPKDRFSAERLKGVDSTLKIQPAKLEDSAVYLCASSLDPGTSSETQYFGPGTRLLVL.

The J gene is TRBJ2-3, the V gene TRBV7-9; 8 positions match TRBD1. This CDR3 contains 15 residues. The J segment lost 0 bases and the V segment lost 4 bases, leaving 3 bases of the junction unmatched. Per germline, CDR1 SEHNR and CDR2 FQNEAQ (reference sequence). The CDR3 DNA is TGTGCCAGCAGCTCACGGACAGGGAGCACAGATACGCAGTATTTT. Translation gives CASSSRTGSTDTQYF.